Listed here are 31 T cell receptor beta chains from one sample, sequenced in a study of blood T cell repertoires in COVID-19 (TCRdb year 2020). The library was produced with the immunoSEQ multiplex PCR assay. TCRdb took over this immuneACCESS table, retaining in-frame rearrangements with V and J assigned. Such tables are incomplete; in checked studies, under half of the missing clones stem from an unresolved V gene, and the remainder is unexplained. In all, the sample holds about 42,000 clones, and 85% to 90% of those were seen once. Of the sample, approximately 59% is held by the ten largest clones. Sequencing was carried out using peripheral blood. All receptors derive from a man aged 65-85 years with acute or convalescent COVID-19.

The chain links TRBV6-6 to TRBJ2-7; D is possibly TRBD2 (6 bases). The germline gives CDR1 MNHNY, CDR2 SVGAGI (reference sequence). The CDR3 extends over 15 amino acids. V lost 6 bases, J lost 1 base, and 16 bases lay in between. The CDR3 here is CASSSGTRGSYEQYF. In DNA form, the CDR3 reads TGTGCCAGCAGCTCCGGGACCCGGGGGTCCTACGAGCAGTACTTC.

The chain uses TRBV6-5 and TRBJ1-1; 9 nucleotides line up with TRBD1. From germline, CDR1 is MNHEY and CDR2 SVGAGI. The V gene end was trimmed by 10 bases and the J gene end by 6 bases; junction bases not matched to a gene: 9. The CDR3 runs to 13 residues. This chain's CDR3 is CATPGQGWAEAFF. CDR3 sequence (DNA): TGTGCCACCCCGGGACAGGGTTGGGCTGAAGCTTTCTTT.

The chain joins TRBV4-2 to TRBJ2-3, with TRBD2 as a possible D gene (7 bases). The V gene's germline CDR1 is LGHNA and CDR2 YNFKEQ. Trimming took off 0 bases at V and 8 bases at J, with 18 bases between the two ends. The CDR3 extends over 16 amino acids. CDR3 loop: CASSQEGAGDRSTQYF. In DNA, the CDR3 is TGTGCCAGCAGCCAAGAGGGGGCGGGGGACCGGAGTACGCAGTATTTT.

V gene TRBV5-4 combines with J gene TRBJ2-3; 7 positions match TRBD1. CDR3 size: 16 residues. Trimming at V came to 3 bases and at J to 0 bases, leaving 7 bases not matched to a gene. Germline V gene sequence: CDR1 SGHNT, CDR2 YYREEE (reference sequence). CDR3 in amino acids: CASSSTGRPSTDTQYF. The CDR3 DNA follows: TGTGCCAGCAGCTCGACAGGGCGTCCTAGCACAGATACGCAGTATTTT.

The chain couples TRBV27 to TRBJ2-3; TRBD2 aligns across 11 bases. Looked up from germline, CDR1 is MNHEY and CDR2 is SMNVEV (reference sequence). The trim removed 0 bases at V and 3 bases at J, leaving 5 bases unmatched. The CDR3 runs 17 residues. The CDR3 DNA is TGTGCCAGCAGTTTATCGGTGACTAGCGGGACGACAGATACGCAGTATTTT. Its protein product is CASSLSVTSGTTDTQYF.

This sequence joins TRBV3-1 (or the pseudogene TRBV3-2) and TRBJ2-2; D possibly corresponds to TRBD1 (5 bases). The CDR3 runs 18 residues. Germline loops: CDR1 LGHDT, CDR2 YNNKEL (reference sequence). V gave up 0 bases and J gave up 5 bases, with 19 bases separating them. The CDR3: CASSQERRQIRSTGELFF. CDR3 DNA sequence: TGTGCCAGCAGCCAAGAACGGAGACAGATTAGGAGTACCGGGGAGCTGTTTTTT.

The rearrangement joins TRBV7-2 to TRBJ2-3; 9 nucleotides match TRBD1. J gave up 4 bases and V 3 bases, and 5 bases lay outside the gene matches. The CDR3 sequence is 15 residues long. From germline, CDR1 is SGHTA and CDR2 FQGNSA. The chain's CDR3 is CASSLTGGIPDTQYF. In nucleotides, the CDR3 is TGTGCCAGCAGCTTGACAGGGGGGATACCAGATACGCAGTATTTT.

The chain joins TRBV18 to TRBJ1-2, with TRBD1 matching 7 bases. The CDR3 contains 16 residues. Looked up from germline, CDR1 is KGHSH and CDR2 is LQKENI. The trim removed 2 bases at V and 1 base at J, leaving 7 bases unmatched. The DNA for the CDR3 is TGTGCCAGCTCACCAAGGGGGACAGAGTATAACTATGGCTACACCTTC. Residues: CASSPRGTEYNYGYTF.

The chain links TRBV30 to TRBJ1-4; weak D call: TRBD1 (5 bases). Between the trimmed V and J ends, which lost 2 bases and 11 bases, there was a span of 21 bases. From germline, CDR1 is GTSNPN and CDR2 SVGIG (reference sequence). The CDR3 is 15 amino acids. CDR3 region: CAWSITSGGRRKLFF. In DNA, the CDR3 is TGTGCCTGGAGTATTACATCGGGGGGAAGAAGGAAACTGTTTTTT.

The chain recombines TRBV18 with TRBJ1-2; 7 bases match TRBD1. This CDR3 region has 15 residues. V shed 4 bases and J 8 bases; nucleotides not matched to a gene: 13. The germline V gene encodes CDR1 KGHSH and CDR2 LQKENI. CDR3 protein: CASSLQPTGEDGYTF. DNA of the CDR3: TGTGCCAGCTCACTCCAGCCTACAGGGGAGGACGGCTACACCTTC.

This clone was seen a single time. Its ends do not fully match the called genes, so a read error is possible. The chain has TRBV7-2 and TRBJ1-2; 7 bases fit TRBD1. The CDR3 is 14 residues long. From germline, CDR1 is SGHTA and CDR2 FQGNSA. The DNA of the CDR3 is TGTGCCAGCAGGTTAGTTCATCAGGGGGGTGGCTACACCTTC. It encodes CASRLVHQGGGYTF. The full variable domain, with the rest looked up from reference TRBV7-2 and TRBJ1-2, is GAGVSQSPSNKVTEKGKDVELRCDPISGHTALYWYRQSLGQGLEFLIYFQGNSAPDKSGLPSDRFSAERTGGSVSTLTIQRTQQEDSAVYLCASRLVHQGGGYTFGSGTRLTVV.

The rearrangement uses TRBV28 and TRBJ1-4, with D uncertain. Trimming removed 6 bases from V and 0 bases from J, with 5 bases in between. Germline V CDR1 and CDR2: MDHEN, SYDVKM. There are 13 residues in the CDR3. The chain's CDR3 is CASRRATNEKLFF. The CDR3 nucleotides are TGTGCCAGCAGGAGAGCAACTAATGAAAAACTGTTTTTT.

This clone was picked up one time. V usage is TRBV7-2 and J usage is TRBJ2-7; possible D gene TRBD2, 7 bases. The germline V and J ends were trimmed by 5 bases and 7 bases, with 18 bases remaining between them. CDR3 length: 14 residues. Germline CDR1 is SGHTA and CDR2 is FQGNSA. The DNA of the CDR3 is TGTGCCAGCAGCCCTTTTCGGGGGGCAAGGGAGCAGTACTTC. It codes for CASSPFRGAREQYF. Supplemented by reference TRBV7-2 and TRBJ2-7, the full variable domain reads GAGVSQSPSNKVTEKGKDVELRCDPISGHTALYWYRQSLGQGLEFLIYFQGNSAPDKSGLPSDRFSAERTGGSVSTLTIQRTQQEDSAVYLCASSPFRGAREQYFGPGTRLTVT.

This clone was seen once. The chain has TRBV5-6 and TRBJ1-2; 9 bases are shared with TRBD1. The CDR3 is made up of 14 amino acids. The junction had 9 bases not matched to a gene; V was cut back by 4 bases and J by 8 bases. CDR1 is SGHDT, CDR2 YYEEEE, per germline. As DNA, the CDR3 is TGTGCCAGCAGCCTCCCATCGGACAGGGGCGGCTACACCTTC. Residues: CASSLPSDRGGYTF.

The chain recombines TRBV19 with TRBJ1-1; D remains ambiguous. The CDR3 has 14 residues. Trimming shortened V by 3 bases and J by 2 bases, and 10 bases separated the two germline ends. Germline V CDR1 and CDR2: LNHDA, SQIVND (reference sequence). CDR3 coding DNA: TGTGCCAGTAGTATGCAACGCGTTAACACTGAAGCTTTCTTT. Protein product: CASSMQRVNTEAFF.

The rearrangement joins TRBV15 to TRBJ2-7, with D maybe TRBD1 (5 bases). The CDR3 consists of 14 residues. Germline lookup yields CDR1 LNHNV and CDR2 YYDKDF (reference sequence). Trimming stripped 3 bases from V and 6 bases from J, with 15 bases between. Here the CDR3 reads CATSREGTGREQYF. The CDR3 bases are TGTGCCACCAGCAGGGAAGGTACAGGACGCGAGCAGTACTTC.

The chain combines TRBV30 with TRBJ1-4, with TRBD1 as a possible D gene (6 bases). The germline gives CDR1 GTSNPN, CDR2 SVGIG (reference sequence). There are 13 residues in the CDR3. Trimming cost V 3 bases and J 6 bases, with 11 bases left between them. The CDR3 sequence: CAWRPRGYEKLFF. The CDR3 region has the DNA TGTGCCTGGAGACCCAGGGGATATGAAAAACTGTTTTTT.

This rearrangement joins TRBV24-1 to TRBJ1-2, with D maybe TRBD1 (5 bases). The CDR3 is 14 amino acids. The V end lost 3 bases, the J end lost 7 bases, and 14 bases lay between the germline ends. Germline V gene sequence: CDR1 KGHDR, CDR2 SFDVKD. In DNA, the CDR3 is TGTGCCACCAGTGATCAGACAGTTTTCGGTGGCTACACCTTC. Amino acid sequence: CATSDQTVFGGYTF.

The rearrangement links TRBV6-5 to TRBJ1-1; TRBD1 matches at 7 bases. This CDR3 spans 13 amino acids. The germline V gene encodes CDR1 MNHEY and CDR2 SVGAGI. Trimming took 6 bases from V and 5 from J; bases not matched to a gene: 6. Here the CDR3 reads CASRRGLRTEAFF. CDR3 nucleotides: TGTGCCAGCAGAAGGGGGCTAAGAACTGAAGCTTTCTTT.

V gene TRBV5-1 combines with J gene TRBJ1-1, with 7 bases that match TRBD1. Per germline, CDR1 SGHRS and CDR2 YFSETQ. This CDR3 region has 15 residues. J gave up 4 bases and V 0 bases, and 6 bases lay outside the gene matches. The CDR3 spells CASSLEGAGSTEAFF. Here the CDR3 DNA reads TGCGCCAGCAGCTTGGAGGGGGCCGGGAGCACTGAAGCTTTCTTT.

The DNA for the CDR3 is TGTGCCAGCAGCGCTCAGGGGGCGACGTTCCACGAGCAGTACTTC. It encodes CASSAQGATFHEQYF. The V call is TRBV6-4, the J call TRBJ2-7; 8 bases are shared with TRBD1. The germline CDR1 and CDR2 sequences are MRHNA and SNTAGT. The V and J ends lost 6 bases and 5 bases, in that order; junction bases with no gene match: 12. This CDR3 spans 15 amino acids.

Here the CDR3 reads CASSQTYEQFF. The CDR3 bases are TGTGCCAGCAGCCAAACTTATGAGCAGTTCTTC. The genes are TRBV14 and TRBJ2-1; D gene unclear. Trimming shortened V by 2 bases and J by 8 bases, and 4 bases separated the two germline ends. The CDR3 extends over 11 amino acids. Per the germline V gene, CDR1 is SGHDN and CDR2 is FVKESK.

The genes are TRBV28 and TRBJ1-2; 8 bases match TRBD1. After removal of 5 bases from V and 8 bases from J, the junction contained 16 bases not matched to a gene. Per germline, CDR1 MDHEN and CDR2 SYDVKM. The CDR3 sequence is 16 residues long. The CDR3 sequence: CASSGLEQGEIWGYTF. The CDR3 DNA reads as TGTGCCAGCAGTGGATTGGAACAGGGGGAAATCTGGGGCTACACCTTC.

The chain uses TRBV27 and TRBJ1-1; D is ambiguous. The length of the CDR3 is 13 residues. CDR1 and CDR2 (germline): MNHEY, SMNVEV (reference sequence). The V gene lost 3 bases and the J gene lost 0 bases, with 5 bases spanning the gap. In nucleotides, the CDR3 is TGTGCCAGCAGTTTGAGCCTGAACACTGAAGCTTTCTTT. It encodes CASSLSLNTEAFF.

This clone was counted once. This chain joins TRBV3-1 (or the pseudogene TRBV3-2) and TRBJ1-5, with D maybe TRBD1 (5 bases). Germline-derived CDR1 and CDR2 are LGHDT and YNNKEL (reference sequence). V was pared by 3 bases and J by 0 bases, with 6 bases between. The length of the CDR3 is 14 residues. The CDR3 region is CASSQGGSNQPQHF. CDR3 coding DNA: TGTGCCAGCAGCCAGGGGGGTAGCAATCAGCCCCAGCATTTT.

This rearrangement joins TRBV2 to TRBJ2-1, with 9 bases lining up with TRBD2. CDR1 SNHLY and CDR2 FYNNEI come from the germline V gene. The CDR3 is 15 residues long. V shed 5 bases, J shed 8 bases, and the junction held 10 bases outside the gene matches. The CDR3 spells CASSLPGLAKDEQFF. The CDR3 DNA follows: TGTGCCAGCAGTCTCCCGGGACTAGCCAAAGATGAGCAGTTCTTC. Combining the CDR3 with reference TRBV2 and TRBJ2-1 gives the whole variable domain EPEVTQTPSHQVTQMGQEVILRCVPISNHLYFYWYRQILGQKVEFLVSFYNNEISEKSEIFDDQFSVERPDGSNFTLKIRSTKLEDSAMYFCASSLPGLAKDEQFFGPGTRLTVL.

The chain carries TRBV6-5 and TRBJ2-2; D unresolved. Germline CDR1 reads MNHEY; CDR2 reads SVGAGI. This CDR3 has 15 amino acids. V was shortened by 6 bases and J by 1 base, with 12 bases between the two germline ends. For the CDR3, the DNA is TGTGCCAGCAGACCAACCCCAGGGAACACCGGGGAGCTGTTTTTT. Translated: CASRPTPGNTGELFF.

The chain uses TRBV19 and TRBJ1-5; D is undetermined. CDR1 is LNHDA and CDR2 is SQIVND in the germline V gene (reference sequence). V lost 6 bases to trimming and J lost 0 bases, with 18 bases between them. This CDR3 comprises 17 residues. CDR3 nucleotides: TGTGCCAGTAGCAAAGACTCGGAGGTTTATAGCAATCAGCCCCAGCATTTT. Encoded protein: CASSKDSEVYSNQPQHF. Drawing the rest from reference TRBV19 and TRBJ1-5, the complete variable domain is DGGITQSPKYLFRKEGQNVTLSCEQNLNHDAMYWYRQDPGQGLRLIYYSQIVNDFQKGDIAEGYSVSREKKESFPLTVTSAQKNPTAFYLCASSKDSEVYSNQPQHFGDGTRLSIL.

The V call is TRBV4-3, the J call TRBJ1-1; D not resolved. Looked up from germline, CDR1 is LGHNA and CDR2 is YSLEER. The CDR3 runs to 15 residues. Deletions cut 0 bases from V and 0 bases from J, with 8 bases between. The CDR3 sequence: CASSQDNSVNTEAFF. The CDR3 nucleotides are TGCGCCAGCAGCCAAGATAACAGTGTGAACACTGAAGCTTTCTTT.

J is TRBJ1-4 and V is TRBV6-5, with 10 bases identical to TRBD1. The germline V gene encodes CDR1 MNHEY and CDR2 SVGAGI. The CDR3 is 14 amino acids. The ends lost 6 bases at V and 8 bases at J; junction bases unmatched: 6. This CDR3 is CASRGQGVWEKLFF. DNA for the CDR3: TGTGCCAGCAGAGGACAGGGGGTCTGGGAAAAACTGTTTTTT.

In this sample, this clone turned up once. V usage is TRBV18 and J usage is TRBJ1-1, with 10 bases identical to TRBD1. CDR1 is KGHSH and CDR2 is LQKENI in the germline V gene. V shed 6 bases, J shed 3 bases, and the junction held 4 bases outside the gene matches. The CDR3 totals 14 residues. In DNA, the CDR3 is TGTGCCAGCTCCCGCGGACAGGGGGACACTGAAGCTTTCTTT. Residues: CASSRGQGDTEAFF.